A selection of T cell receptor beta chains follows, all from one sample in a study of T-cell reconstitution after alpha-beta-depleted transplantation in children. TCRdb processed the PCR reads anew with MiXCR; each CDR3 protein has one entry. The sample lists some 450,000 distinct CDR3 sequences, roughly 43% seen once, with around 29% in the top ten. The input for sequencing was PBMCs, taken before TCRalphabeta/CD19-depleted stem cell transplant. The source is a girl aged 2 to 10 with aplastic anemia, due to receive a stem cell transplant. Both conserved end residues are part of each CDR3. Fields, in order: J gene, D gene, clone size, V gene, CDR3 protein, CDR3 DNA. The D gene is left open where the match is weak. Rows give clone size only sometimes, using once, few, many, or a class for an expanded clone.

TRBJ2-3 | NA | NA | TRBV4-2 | CASSQEASPNTDTQYF | TGTGCCAGCAGCCAAGAGGCCAGTCCTAACACAGATACGCAGTATTTT
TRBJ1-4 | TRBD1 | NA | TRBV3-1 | CASSHRQGAGEKLFF | TGTGCCAGCAGCCATCGACAGGGGGCCGGTGAAAAACTGTTTTTT
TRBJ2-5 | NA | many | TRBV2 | CASGNTGGGETQYF | TGTGCCAGCGGCAATACAGGGGGGGGAGAGACCCAGTACTTC
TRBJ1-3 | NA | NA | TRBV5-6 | CASSFNSRTSGNTIYF | TGTGCCAGCAGTTTCAATTCCCGGACCTCCGGAAACACCATATATTTT
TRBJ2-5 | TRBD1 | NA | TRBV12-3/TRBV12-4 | CASNRRGYQETQYF | TGTGCCAGCAACCGCAGGGGGTACCAAGAGACCCAGTACTTC
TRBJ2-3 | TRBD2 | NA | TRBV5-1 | CASSLDRRVLAGNSTDTQYF | TGCGCCAGCAGCTTGGACCGCCGGGTACTAGCGGGCAATAGCACAGATACGCAGTATTTT
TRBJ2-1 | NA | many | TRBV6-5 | CASSYSPQEQFF | TGTGCCAGCAGTTACTCCCCTCAGGAGCAGTTCTTC
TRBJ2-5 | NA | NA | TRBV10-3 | CAISESTTETQYF | TGTGCCATCAGTGAGTCCACCACAGAGACCCAGTACTTC
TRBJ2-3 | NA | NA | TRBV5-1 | CASSLSREADTQYF | TGCGCCAGCAGCTTGAGCAGGGAGGCAGATACGCAGTATTTT
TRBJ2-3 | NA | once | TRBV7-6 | CASSLAVTLADTQYF | TGTGCCAGCAGCTTAGCGGTGACTTTGGCAGATACGCAGTATTTT
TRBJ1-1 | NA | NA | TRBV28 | CASSYSKHPNTEAFF | TGTGCCAGCAGTTATTCCAAACACCCGAACACTGAAGCTTTCTTT
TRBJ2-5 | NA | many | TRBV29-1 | CSGHPPGSTETQYF | TGCAGCGGCCATCCCCCCGGGAGTACAGAGACCCAGTACTTC
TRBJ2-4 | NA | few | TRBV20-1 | CSATPGRKNIQYF | TGCAGTGCCACTCCGGGCCGTAAAAACATTCAGTACTTC
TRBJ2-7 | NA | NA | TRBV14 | CASSQESPRRYYEQYF | TGTGCCAGCAGCCAAGAATCGCCGAGGCGATACTACGAGCAGTACTTC
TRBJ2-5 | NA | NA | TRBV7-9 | CASGAGVETQYF | TGTGCCAGCGGGGCAGGGGTGGAGACCCAGTACTTC
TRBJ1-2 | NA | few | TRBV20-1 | CSARDNLGRNYGYTF | TGCAGTGCTAGAGATAATTTGGGCCGTAACTATGGCTACACCTTC
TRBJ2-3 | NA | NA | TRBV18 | CASSPPSADTQYF | TGTGCCAGCTCACCACCGTCGGCAGATACGCAGTATTTT
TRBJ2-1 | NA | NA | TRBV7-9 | CASSLAGGRADEQFF | TGTGCCAGCAGCTTGGCAGGCGGACGGGCGGATGAGCAGTTCTTC
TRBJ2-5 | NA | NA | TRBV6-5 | CASSYAGRTETQYF | TGTGCCAGCAGTTACGCGGGGCGCACGGAGACCCAGTACTTC
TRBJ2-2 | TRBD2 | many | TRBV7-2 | CASSLLAGGYTGELFF | TGTGCCAGCAGCTTACTGGCGGGAGGCTACACCGGGGAGCTGTTTTTT